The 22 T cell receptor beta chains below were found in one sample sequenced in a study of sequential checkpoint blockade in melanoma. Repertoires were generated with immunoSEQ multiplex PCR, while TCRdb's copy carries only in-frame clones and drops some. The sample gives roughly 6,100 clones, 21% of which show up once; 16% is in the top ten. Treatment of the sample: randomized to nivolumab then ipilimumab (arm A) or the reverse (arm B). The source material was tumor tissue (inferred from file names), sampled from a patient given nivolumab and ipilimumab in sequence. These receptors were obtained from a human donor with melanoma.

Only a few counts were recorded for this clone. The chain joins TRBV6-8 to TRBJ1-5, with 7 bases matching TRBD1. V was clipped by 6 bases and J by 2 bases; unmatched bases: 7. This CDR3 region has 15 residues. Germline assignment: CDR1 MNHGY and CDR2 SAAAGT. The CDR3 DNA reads TGTGCCAGCAGCCAATATGGACAGGGCAATCAGCCCCAGCATTTT. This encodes CASSQYGQGNQPQHF.

The CDR3 here is CASSPNLHEQYF. Here the CDR3 DNA reads TGTGCCAGCTCACCCAACCTCCACGAGCAGTACTTC. The rearrangement joins TRBV18 to TRBJ2-7, with unresolved D. The CDR3 sequence is 12 residues long. Trimming cost V 3 bases and J 5 bases, with 8 bases left between them. Germline-derived CDR1 and CDR2 are KGHSH and LQKENI. The full variable domain, rest sourced from reference TRBV18 and TRBJ2-7, is NAGVMQNPRHLVRRRGQEARLRCSPMKGHSHVYWYRQLPEEGLKFMVYLQKENIIDESGMPKERFSAEFPKEGPSILRIQQVVRGDSAAYFCASSPNLHEQYFGPGTRLTVT.

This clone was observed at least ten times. The CDR3 nucleotides read TGTGCCAGCAGCTTAGATCTACTAGCGGACTCCTACAATGAGCAGTTCTTC. Translation gives CASSLDLLADSYNEQFF. This chain uses TRBV11-3 with TRBJ2-1; 8 bases are shared with TRBD2. V shed 0 bases, J shed 0 bases, and the junction held 4 bases outside the gene matches. This CDR3 spans 17 amino acids. CDR1 and CDR2 from the germline V gene are SGHNT and YENEEA.

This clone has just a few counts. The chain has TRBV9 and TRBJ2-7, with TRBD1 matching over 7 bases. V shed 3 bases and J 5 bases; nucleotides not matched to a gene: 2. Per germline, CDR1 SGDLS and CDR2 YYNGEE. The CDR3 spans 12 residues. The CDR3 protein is CASSATGDEQYF. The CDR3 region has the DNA TGTGCCAGCAGCGCAACAGGGGACGAGCAGTACTTC.

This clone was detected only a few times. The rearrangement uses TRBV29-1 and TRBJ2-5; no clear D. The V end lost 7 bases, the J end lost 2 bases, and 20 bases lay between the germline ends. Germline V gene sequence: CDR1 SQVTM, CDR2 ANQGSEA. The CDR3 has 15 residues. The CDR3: CSALGWEIGQETQYF. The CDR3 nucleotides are TGCAGCGCCCTGGGTTGGGAAATCGGGCAAGAGACCCAGTACTTC.

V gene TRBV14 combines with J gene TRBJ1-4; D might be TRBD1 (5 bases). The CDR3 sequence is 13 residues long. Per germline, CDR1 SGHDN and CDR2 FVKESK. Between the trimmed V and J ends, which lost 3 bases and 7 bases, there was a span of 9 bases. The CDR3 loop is CASSHRVGEKLFF. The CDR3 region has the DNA TGTGCCAGCAGCCACAGGGTGGGTGAAAAACTGTTTTTT.

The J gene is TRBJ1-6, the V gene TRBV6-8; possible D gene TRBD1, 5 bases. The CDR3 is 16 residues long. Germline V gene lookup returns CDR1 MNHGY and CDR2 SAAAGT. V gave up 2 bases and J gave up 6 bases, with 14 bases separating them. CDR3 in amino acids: CASSYMGVGGNSPLHF. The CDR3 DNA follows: TGTGCCAGCAGTTACATGGGGGTCGGGGGTAATTCACCCCTCCACTTT.

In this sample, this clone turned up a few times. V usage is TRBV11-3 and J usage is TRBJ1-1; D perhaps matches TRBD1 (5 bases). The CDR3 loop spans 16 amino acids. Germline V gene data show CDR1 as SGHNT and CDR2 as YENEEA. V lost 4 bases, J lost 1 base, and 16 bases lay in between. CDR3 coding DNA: TGTGCCAGCAGCTCACAAGACGGGACTCCGAACACTGAAGCTTTCTTT. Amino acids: CASSSQDGTPNTEAFF.

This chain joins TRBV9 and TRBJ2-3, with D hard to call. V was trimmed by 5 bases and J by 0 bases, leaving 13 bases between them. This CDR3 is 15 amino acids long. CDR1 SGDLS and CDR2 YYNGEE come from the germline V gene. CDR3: CASSEAGSSTDTQYF. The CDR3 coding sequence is TGTGCCAGCAGTGAAGCTGGCAGTAGCACAGATACGCAGTATTTT.

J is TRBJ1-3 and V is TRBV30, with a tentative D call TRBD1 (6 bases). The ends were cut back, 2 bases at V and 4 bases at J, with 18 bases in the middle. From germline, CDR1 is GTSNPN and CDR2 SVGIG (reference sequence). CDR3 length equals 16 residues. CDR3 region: CAWSPAAGVRGNTIYF. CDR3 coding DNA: TGTGCCTGGAGTCCGGCCGCAGGGGTTAGGGGAAACACCATATATTTT.

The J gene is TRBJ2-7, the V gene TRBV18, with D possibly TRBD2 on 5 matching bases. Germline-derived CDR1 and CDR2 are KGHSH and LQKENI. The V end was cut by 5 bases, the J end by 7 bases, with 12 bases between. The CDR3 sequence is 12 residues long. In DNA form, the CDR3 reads TGTGCCAGCTCAGAGGGCCCTTTTGAGCAGTACTTC. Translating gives CASSEGPFEQYF.

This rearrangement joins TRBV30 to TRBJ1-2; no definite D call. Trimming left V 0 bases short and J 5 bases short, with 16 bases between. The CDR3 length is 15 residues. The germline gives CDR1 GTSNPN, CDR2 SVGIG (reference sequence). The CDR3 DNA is TGTGCCTGGAGTGTACTGGGATTGATGAGATATGGCTACACCTTC. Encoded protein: CAWSVLGLMRYGYTF.

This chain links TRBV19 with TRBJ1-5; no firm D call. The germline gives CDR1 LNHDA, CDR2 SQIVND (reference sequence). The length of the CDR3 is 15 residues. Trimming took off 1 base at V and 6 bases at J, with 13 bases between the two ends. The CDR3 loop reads CASSIVPFYGQPQHF. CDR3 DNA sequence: TGTGCCAGTAGTATAGTCCCCTTCTATGGTCAGCCCCAGCATTTT.

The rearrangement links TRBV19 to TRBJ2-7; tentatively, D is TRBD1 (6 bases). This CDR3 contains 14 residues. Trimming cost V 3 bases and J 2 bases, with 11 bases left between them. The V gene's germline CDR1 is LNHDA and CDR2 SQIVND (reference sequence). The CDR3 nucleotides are TGTGCCAGTAGTATTACAGGGACGGCCTACGAGCAGTACTTC. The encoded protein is CASSITGTAYEQYF. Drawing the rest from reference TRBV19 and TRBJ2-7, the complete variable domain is DGGITQSPKYLFRKEGQNVTLSCEQNLNHDAMYWYRQDPGQGLRLIYYSQIVNDFQKGDIAEGYSVSREKKESFPLTVTSAQKNPTAFYLCASSITGTAYEQYFGPGTRLTVT.

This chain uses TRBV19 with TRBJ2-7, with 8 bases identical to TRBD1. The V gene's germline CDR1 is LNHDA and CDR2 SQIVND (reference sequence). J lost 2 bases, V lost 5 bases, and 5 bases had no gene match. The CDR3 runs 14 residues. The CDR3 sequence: CASSLRTGPYEQYF. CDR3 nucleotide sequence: TGTGCCAGTAGTTTAAGGACAGGGCCCTACGAGCAGTACTTC.

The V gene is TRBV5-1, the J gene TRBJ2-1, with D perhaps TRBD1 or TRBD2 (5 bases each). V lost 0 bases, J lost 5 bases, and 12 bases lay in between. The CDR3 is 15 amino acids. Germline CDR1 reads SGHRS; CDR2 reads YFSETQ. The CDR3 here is CASSLEGSGHNEQFF. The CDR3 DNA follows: TGCGCCAGCAGCTTGGAGGGGAGCGGACACAATGAGCAGTTCTTC.

CDR3 sequence: CASSLSESSGNTIYF. CDR3 DNA: TGTGCCAGCAGCTTGTCGGAATCCTCTGGAAACACCATATATTTT. The chain employs TRBV11-3 and TRBJ1-3; no definite D call. The V gene's germline CDR1 is SGHNT and CDR2 YENEEA. V lost 3 bases and J lost 0, with 9 bases in between. The CDR3 is 15 residues long. The full variable domain, its missing parts supplied by reference TRBV11-3 and TRBJ1-3, is EAGVVQSPRYKIIEKKQPVAFWCNPISGHNTLYWYLQNLGQGPELLIRYENEEAVDDSQLPKDRFSAERLKGVDSTLKIQPAELGDSAVYLCASSLSESSGNTIYFGEGSWLTVV.

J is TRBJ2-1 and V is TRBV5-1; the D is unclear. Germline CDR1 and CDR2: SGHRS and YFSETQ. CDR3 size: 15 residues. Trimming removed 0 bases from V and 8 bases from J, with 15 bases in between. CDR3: CASSLDRVDSDEQFF. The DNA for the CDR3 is TGCGCCAGCAGCTTGGATAGGGTAGATTCGGATGAGCAGTTCTTC. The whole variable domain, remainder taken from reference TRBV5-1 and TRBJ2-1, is KAGVTQTPRYLIKTRGQQVTLSCSPISGHRSVSWYQQTPGQGLQFLFEYFSETQRNKGNFPGRFSGRQFSNSRSEMNVSTLELGDSALYLCASSLDRVDSDEQFFGPGTRLTVL.

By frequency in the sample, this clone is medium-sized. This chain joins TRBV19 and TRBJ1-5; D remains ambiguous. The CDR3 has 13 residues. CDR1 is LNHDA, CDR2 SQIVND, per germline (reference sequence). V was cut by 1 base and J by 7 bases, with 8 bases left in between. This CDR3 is CASSIGVAQPQHF. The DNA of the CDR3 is TGTGCCAGTAGTATAGGGGTCGCCCAGCCCCAGCATTTT.

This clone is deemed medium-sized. Here the CDR3 reads CASSSAGVVTEAFF. In nucleotides, the CDR3 is TGTGCCAGCAGTTCCGCAGGTGTGGTCACTGAAGCTTTCTTT. The chain carries TRBV11-3 and TRBJ1-1; no reliable D call. V was pared by 6 bases and J by 4 bases, with 15 bases between. The germline V gene has CDR1 SGHNT and CDR2 YENEEA. The CDR3 consists of 14 residues.

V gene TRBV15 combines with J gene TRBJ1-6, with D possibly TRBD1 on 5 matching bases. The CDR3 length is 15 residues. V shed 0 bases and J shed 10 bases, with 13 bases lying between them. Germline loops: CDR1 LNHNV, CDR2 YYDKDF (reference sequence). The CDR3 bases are TGTGCCACCAGCAGAGACTCAGGGTCCGGATCACCCCTCCACTTT. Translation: CATSRDSGSGSPLHF.

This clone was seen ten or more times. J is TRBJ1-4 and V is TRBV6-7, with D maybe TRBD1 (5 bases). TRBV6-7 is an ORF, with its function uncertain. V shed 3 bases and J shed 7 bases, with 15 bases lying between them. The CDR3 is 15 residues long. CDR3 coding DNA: TGTGCCAGCAGTTATCGCCCGCCGGGGGGTGAAAAACTGTTTTTT. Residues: CASSYRPPGGEKLFF.